This T cell receptor beta chain was recorded in a study of blood T cell repertoires in COVID-19. The overall study: Samples representing acute and convalescent COVID-19 were sourced from the United States, Italy and Spain. The cDNA or gDNA used as material had been derived from T cells, B-cell-depleted T cells, or PBMCs.

The CDR3 sequence is 17 residues long. The V end was cut by 0 bases, the J end by 6 bases, with 18 bases between. Germline V gene sequence: CDR1 SGHAT, CDR2 FQNNGV. In the source study's methods: Estimation of nucleated cell counts relied on the amplification of reference gene primers. The assay was immunoSEQ multiplex PCR, and TCRdb's table has in-frame clones only and misses some. V, J and clone size are those of that table, while D and trimming were read from the DNA. In the table there are roughly 80,000 clones, 75% to 85% of which are singletons. Sequenced material: peripheral blood. This sequence originates from a woman older than 75 with acute or convalescent COVID-19. This chain uses TRBV11-2 with TRBJ2-1; D is possibly TRBD2 (6 bases). The CDR3 spells CASSLDPLALSGNEQFF. The CDR3 DNA is TGTGCCAGCAGCTTAGATCCCCTAGCGCTAAGTGGCAATGAGCAGTTCTTC.